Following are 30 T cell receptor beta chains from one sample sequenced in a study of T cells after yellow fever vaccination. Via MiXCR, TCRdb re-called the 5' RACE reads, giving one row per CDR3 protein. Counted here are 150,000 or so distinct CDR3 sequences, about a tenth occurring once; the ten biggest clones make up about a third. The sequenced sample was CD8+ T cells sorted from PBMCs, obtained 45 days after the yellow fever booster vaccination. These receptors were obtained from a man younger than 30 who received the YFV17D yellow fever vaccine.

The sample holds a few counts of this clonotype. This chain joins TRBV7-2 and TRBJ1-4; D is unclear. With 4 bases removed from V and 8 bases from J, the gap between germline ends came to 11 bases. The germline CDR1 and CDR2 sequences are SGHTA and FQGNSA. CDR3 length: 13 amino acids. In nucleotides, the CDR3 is TGTGCCAGCAGCTCGAACCCTTTAGAAAAACTGTTTTTT. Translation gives CASSSNPLEKLFF.

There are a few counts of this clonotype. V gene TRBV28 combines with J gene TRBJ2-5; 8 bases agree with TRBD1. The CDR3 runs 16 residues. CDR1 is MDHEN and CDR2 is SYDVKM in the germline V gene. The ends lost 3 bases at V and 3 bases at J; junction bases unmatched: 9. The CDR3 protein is CASSFRLRQGKETQYF. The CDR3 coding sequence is TGTGCCAGCAGTTTCCGGTTGAGACAGGGGAAAGAGACCCAGTACTTC.

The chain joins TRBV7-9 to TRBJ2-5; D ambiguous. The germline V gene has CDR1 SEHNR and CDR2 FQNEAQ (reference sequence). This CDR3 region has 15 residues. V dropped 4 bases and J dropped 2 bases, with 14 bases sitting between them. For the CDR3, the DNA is TGTGCCAGCAGCTCAATCACGACCAGACAAGAGACCCAGTACTTC. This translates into CASSSITTRQETQYF.

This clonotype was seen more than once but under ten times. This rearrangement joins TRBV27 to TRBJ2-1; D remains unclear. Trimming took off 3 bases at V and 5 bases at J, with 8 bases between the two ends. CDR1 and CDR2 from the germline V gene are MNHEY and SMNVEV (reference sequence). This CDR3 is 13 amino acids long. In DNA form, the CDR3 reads TGTGCCAGCAGTTTCAGAAGGAACAATGAGCAGTTCTTC. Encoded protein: CASSFRRNNEQFF.

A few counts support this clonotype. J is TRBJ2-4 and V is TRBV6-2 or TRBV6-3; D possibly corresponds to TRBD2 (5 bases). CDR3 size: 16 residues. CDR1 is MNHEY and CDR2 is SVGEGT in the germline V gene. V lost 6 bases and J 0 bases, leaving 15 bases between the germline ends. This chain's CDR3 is CASSIGGILAKNIQYF. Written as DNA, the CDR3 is TGTGCCAGCAGCATAGGAGGAATTCTAGCCAAAAACATTCAGTACTTC.

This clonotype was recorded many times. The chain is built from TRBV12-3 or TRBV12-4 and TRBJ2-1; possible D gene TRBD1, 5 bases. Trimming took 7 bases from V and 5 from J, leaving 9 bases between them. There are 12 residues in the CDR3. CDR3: CASTTDNNEQFF. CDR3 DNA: TGTGCCAGCACGACAGATAACAATGAGCAGTTCTTC.

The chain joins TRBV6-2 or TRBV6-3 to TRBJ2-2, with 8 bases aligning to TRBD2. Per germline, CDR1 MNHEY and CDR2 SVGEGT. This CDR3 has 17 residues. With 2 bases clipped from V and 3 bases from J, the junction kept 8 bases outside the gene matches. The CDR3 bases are TGTGCCAGCAGTTACGATACGGGACTAGGTCACACCGGGGAGCTGTTTTTT. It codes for CASSYDTGLGHTGELFF.

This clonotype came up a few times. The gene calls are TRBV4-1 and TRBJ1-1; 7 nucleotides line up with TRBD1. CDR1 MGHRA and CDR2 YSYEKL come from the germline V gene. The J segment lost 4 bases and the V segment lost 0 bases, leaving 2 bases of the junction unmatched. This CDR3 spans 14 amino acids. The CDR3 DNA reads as TGCGCCAGCAGCCAAGACCAGGGGGGCACTGAAGCTTTCTTT. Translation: CASSQDQGGTEAFF.

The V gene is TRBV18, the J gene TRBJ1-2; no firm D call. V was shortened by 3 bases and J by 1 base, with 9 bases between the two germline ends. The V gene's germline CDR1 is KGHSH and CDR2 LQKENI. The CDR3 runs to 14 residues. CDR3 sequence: CASSPNMNNYGYTF. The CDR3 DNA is TGTGCCAGCTCACCGAACATGAATAACTATGGCTACACCTTC. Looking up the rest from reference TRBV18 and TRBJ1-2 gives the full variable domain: NAGVMQNPRHLVRRRGQEARLRCSPMKGHSHVYWYRQLPEEGLKFMVYLQKENIIDESGMPKERFSAEFPKEGPSILRIQQVVRGDSAAYFCASSPNMNNYGYTFGSGTRLTVV.

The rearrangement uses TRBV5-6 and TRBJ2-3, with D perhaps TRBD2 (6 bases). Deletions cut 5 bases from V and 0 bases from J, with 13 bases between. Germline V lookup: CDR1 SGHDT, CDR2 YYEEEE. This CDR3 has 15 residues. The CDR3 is CASSAPGASTDTQYF. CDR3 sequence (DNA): TGTGCCAGCAGTGCCCCGGGAGCTAGCACAGATACGCAGTATTTT.

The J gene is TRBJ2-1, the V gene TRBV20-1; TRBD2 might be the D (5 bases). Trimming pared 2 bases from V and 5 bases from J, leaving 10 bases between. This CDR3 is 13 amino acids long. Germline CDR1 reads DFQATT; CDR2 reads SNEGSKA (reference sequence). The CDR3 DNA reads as TGCAGTGCTAGATGGCCCGGGAACAATGAGCAGTTCTTC. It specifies CSARWPGNNEQFF.

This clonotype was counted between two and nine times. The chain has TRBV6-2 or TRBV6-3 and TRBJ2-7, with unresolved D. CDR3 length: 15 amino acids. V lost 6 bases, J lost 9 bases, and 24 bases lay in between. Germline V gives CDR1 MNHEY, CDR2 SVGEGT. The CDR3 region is CASSTRVTLGLRQYV. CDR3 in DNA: TGTGCCAGCAGCACTCGAGTTACGTTGGGTCTGCGGCAGTACGTC.

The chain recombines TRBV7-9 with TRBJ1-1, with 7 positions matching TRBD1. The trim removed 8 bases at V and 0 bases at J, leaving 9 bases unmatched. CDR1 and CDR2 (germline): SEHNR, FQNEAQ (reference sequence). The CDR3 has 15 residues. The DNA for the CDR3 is TGTGCCAGCGCCCGACTCGGGACAGTGAACACTGAAGCTTTCTTT. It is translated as CASARLGTVNTEAFF. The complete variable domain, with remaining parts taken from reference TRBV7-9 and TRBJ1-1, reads DTGVSQNPRHKITKRGQNVTFRCDPISEHNRLYWYRQTLGQGPEFLTYFQNEAQLEKSRLLSDRFSAERPKGSFSTLEIQRTEQGDSAMYLCASARLGTVNTEAFFGQGTRLTVV.

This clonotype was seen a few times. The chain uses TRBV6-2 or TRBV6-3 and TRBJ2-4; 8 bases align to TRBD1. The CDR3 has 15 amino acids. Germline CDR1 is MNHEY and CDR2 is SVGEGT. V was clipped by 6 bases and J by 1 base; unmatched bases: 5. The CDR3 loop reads CASRHRGLAKNIQYF. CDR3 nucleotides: TGTGCCAGCAGACACAGGGGGTTGGCCAAAAACATTCAGTACTTC.

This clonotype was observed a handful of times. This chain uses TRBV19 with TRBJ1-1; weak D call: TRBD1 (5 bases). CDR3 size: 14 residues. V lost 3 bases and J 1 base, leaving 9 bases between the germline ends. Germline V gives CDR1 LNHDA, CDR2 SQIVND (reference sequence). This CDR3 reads CASSISQGNTEAFF. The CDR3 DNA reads TGTGCCAGTAGTATTTCCCAGGGGAACACTGAAGCTTTCTTT. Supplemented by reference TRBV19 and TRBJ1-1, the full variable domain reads DGGITQSPKYLFRKEGQNVTLSCEQNLNHDAMYWYRQDPGQGLRLIYYSQIVNDFQKGDIAEGYSVSREKKESFPLTVTSAQKNPTAFYLCASSISQGNTEAFFGQGTRLTVV.

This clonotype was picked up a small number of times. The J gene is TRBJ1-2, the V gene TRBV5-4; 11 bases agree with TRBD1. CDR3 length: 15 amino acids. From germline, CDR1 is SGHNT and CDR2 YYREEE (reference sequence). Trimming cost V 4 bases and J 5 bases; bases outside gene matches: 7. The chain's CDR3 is CASSVDRGLRYGYTF. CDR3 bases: TGTGCCAGCAGCGTGGACAGGGGGCTACGATATGGCTACACCTTC. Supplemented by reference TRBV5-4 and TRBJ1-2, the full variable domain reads ETGVTQSPTHLIKTRGQQVTLRCSSQSGHNTVSWYQQALGQGPQFIFQYYREEENGRGNFPPRFSGLQFPNYSSELNVNALELDDSALYLCASSVDRGLRYGYTFGSGTRLTVV.

The CDR3 sequence is CASSYSGNWSV. The CDR3, as DNA: TGTGCCAGCAGTTACTCGGGAAACTGGAGTGTC. This rearrangement joins TRBV6-2 or TRBV6-3 to TRBJ2-7, with D hard to call. From germline, CDR1 is MNHEY and CDR2 SVGEGT. The CDR3 loop spans 11 amino acids.

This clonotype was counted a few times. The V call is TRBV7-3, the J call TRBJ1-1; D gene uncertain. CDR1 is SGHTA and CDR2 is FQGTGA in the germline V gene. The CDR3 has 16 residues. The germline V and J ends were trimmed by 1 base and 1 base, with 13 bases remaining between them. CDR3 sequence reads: CASSLRPMDRNTEAFF. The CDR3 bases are TGTGCCAGCAGCTTAAGACCGATGGATCGGAACACTGAAGCTTTCTTT. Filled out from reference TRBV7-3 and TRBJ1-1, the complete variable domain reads GAGVSQTPSNKVTEKGKYVELRCDPISGHTALYWYRQSLGQGPEFLIYFQGTGAADDSGLPNDRFFAVRPEGSVSTLKIQRTERGDSAVYLCASSLRPMDRNTEAFFGQGTRLTVV.

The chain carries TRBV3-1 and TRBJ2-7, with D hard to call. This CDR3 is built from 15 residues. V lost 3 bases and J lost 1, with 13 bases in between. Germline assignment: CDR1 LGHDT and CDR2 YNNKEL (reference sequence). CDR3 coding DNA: TGTGCCAGCAGCCATCCCCACCGGGCTTCCTACGAGCAGTACGTC. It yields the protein CASSHPHRASYEQYV.

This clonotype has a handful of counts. The CDR3 DNA reads as TGTGCCAGCGCACAGGGGTTACTCTACGAGCAGTACGTC. Amino acid sequence: CASAQGLLYEQYV. The rearrangement links TRBV27 to TRBJ2-7, with 7 bases aligning to TRBD1. Germline trimming cut 8 bases from V and 3 bases from J; bases unmatched to any gene: 7. The CDR3 has 13 residues. Germline CDR1 MNHEY, CDR2 SMNVEV (reference sequence).

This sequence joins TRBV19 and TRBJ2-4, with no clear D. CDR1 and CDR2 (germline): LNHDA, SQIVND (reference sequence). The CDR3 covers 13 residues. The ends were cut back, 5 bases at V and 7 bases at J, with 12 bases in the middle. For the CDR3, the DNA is TGTGCCAGTAGTGCGTGGACGGAGAACATTCAGTACTTC. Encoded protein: CASSAWTENIQYF.

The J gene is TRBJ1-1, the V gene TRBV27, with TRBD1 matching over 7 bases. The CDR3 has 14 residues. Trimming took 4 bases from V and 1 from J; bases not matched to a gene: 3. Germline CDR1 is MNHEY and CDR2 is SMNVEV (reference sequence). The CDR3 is CASSWGQTNTEAFF. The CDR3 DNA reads TGTGCCAGCAGTTGGGGACAGACGAACACTGAAGCTTTCTTT.

The CDR3: CASSFRDRPNQPQHF. The CDR3 DNA reads TGTGCCAGCAGTTTTCGGGACAGGCCTAATCAGCCCCAGCATTTT. The V and J genes are TRBV6-2 or TRBV6-3 and TRBJ1-5, with TRBD1 matching over 8 bases. The germline V gene encodes CDR1 MNHEY and CDR2 SVGEGT. V shed 4 bases and J 4 bases; nucleotides not matched to a gene: 6. The CDR3 spans 15 residues.

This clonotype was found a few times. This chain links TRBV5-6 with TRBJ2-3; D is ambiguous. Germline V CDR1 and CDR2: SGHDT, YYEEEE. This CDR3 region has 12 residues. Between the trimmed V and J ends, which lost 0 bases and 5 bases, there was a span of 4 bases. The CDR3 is CASSLVLDTQYF. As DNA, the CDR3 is TGTGCCAGCAGCTTGGTACTAGATACGCAGTATTTT.

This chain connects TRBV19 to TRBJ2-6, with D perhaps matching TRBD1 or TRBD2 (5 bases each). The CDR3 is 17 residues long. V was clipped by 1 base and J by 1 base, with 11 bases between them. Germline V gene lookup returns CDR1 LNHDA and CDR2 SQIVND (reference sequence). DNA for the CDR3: TGTGCCAGTAGTATAGTGGGGGACGTTTCTGGGGCCAACGTCCTGACTTTC. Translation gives CASSIVGDVSGANVLTF.

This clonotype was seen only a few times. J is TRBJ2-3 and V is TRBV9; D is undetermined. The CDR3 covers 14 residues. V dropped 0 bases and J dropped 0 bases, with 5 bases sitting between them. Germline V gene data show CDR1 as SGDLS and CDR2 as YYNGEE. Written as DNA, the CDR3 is TGTGCCAGCAGCGTAGATCAGAGCACAGATACGCAGTATTTT. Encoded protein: CASSVDQSTDTQYF.

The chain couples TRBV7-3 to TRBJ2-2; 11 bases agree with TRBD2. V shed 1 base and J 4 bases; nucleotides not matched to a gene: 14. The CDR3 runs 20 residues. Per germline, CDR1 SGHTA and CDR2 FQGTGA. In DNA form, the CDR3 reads TGTGCCAGCAGCTTAAAGGCGTTTCGGACTAGCGGGTACCCCACCGGGGAGCTGTTTTTT. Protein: CASSLKAFRTSGYPTGELFF.

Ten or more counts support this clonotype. CDR3 in DNA: TGCAGTGCTAGAGATTCGACAGGCCCCTACAATGAGCAGTTCTTC. As protein: CSARDSTGPYNEQFF. The chain carries TRBV20-1 and TRBJ2-1; perhaps TRBD1 as D (6 bases). The CDR3 covers 15 residues. V was shortened by 0 bases and J by 2 bases, with 11 bases between the two germline ends. Looked up from germline, CDR1 is DFQATT and CDR2 is SNEGSKA (reference sequence).

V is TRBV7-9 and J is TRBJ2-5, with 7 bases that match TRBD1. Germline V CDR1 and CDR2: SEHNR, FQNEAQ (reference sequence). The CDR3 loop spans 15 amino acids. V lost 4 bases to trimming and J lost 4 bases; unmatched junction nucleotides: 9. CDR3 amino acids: CASSSNRGYRETQYF. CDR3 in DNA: TGTGCCAGCAGCTCGAACAGGGGTTACAGAGAGACCCAGTACTTC.

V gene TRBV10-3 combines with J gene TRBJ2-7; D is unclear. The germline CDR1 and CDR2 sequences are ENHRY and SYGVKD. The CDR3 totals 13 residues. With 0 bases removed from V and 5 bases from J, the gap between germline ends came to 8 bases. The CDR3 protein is CAISESTEHEQYV. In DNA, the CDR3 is TGTGCCATCAGTGAGTCCACAGAGCACGAGCAGTACGTC.